This T cell receptor (beta chain) derives from a study of blood T cells in healthy people across ages. Study conclusions and caveats: Unsorted PBMCs prevented conclusive naive versus antigen-experienced comparison. More naive CD4+ cells and higher diversity were found in long-lived than in aged donors.

A note on this clonotype: Its target is unknown. This may come from a read error, since a much larger clone is one base off.

Sample-barcoded 5' priming and a J-beta primer mix drove a second PCR of roughly 6 to 12 cycles. MiXCR, run by TCRdb on the 5' RACE reads, gives a single entry per CDR3 protein. The data contain over 600,000 distinct CDR3 sequences, around 45% of them seen just once; the ten biggest clones take up 15% to 20%. This CDR3 is 13 amino acids long. The receptor's source is an elderly man in good health. The rearrangement links TRBV12-3 or TRBV12-4 to TRBJ2-7; D remains ambiguous. Sequencing input: blood. In DNA, the CDR3 is TGTGCCGGCAGTATCAACGGGTGGGACGAGCAGTACTTC. Encoded protein: CAGSINGWDEQYF.